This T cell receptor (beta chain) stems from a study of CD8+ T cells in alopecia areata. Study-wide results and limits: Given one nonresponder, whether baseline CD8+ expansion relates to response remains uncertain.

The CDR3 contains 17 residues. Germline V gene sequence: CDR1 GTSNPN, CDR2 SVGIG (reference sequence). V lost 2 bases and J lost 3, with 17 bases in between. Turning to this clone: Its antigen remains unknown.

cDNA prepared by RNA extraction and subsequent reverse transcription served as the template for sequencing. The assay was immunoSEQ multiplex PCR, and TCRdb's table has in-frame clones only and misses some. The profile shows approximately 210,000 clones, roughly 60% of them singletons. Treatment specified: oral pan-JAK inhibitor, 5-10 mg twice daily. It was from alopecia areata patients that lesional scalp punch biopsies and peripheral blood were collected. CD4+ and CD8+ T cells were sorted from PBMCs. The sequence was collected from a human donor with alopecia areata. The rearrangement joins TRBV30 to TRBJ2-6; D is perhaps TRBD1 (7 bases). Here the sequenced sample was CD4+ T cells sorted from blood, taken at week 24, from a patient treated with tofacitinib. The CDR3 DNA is TGTGCCTGGAGTAGGGGTGCAGGGGGGCGTGGGGCCAACGTCCTGACTTTC. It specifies CAWSRGAGGRGANVLTF.